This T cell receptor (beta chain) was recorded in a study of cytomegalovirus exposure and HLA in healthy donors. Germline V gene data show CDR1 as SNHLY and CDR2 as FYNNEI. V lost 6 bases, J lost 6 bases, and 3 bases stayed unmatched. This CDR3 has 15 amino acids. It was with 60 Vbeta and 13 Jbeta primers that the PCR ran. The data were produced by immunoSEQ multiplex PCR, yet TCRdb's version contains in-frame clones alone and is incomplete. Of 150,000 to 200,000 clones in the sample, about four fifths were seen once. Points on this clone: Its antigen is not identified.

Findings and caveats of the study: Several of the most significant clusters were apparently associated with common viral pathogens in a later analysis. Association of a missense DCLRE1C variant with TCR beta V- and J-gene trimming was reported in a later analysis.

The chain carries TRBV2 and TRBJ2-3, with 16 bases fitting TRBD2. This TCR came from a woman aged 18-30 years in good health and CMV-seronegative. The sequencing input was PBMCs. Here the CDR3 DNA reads TGTGCCAGCAGGGGACTAGCGGGAGGGCCCGATACGCAGTATTTT. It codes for CASRGLAGGPDTQYF.